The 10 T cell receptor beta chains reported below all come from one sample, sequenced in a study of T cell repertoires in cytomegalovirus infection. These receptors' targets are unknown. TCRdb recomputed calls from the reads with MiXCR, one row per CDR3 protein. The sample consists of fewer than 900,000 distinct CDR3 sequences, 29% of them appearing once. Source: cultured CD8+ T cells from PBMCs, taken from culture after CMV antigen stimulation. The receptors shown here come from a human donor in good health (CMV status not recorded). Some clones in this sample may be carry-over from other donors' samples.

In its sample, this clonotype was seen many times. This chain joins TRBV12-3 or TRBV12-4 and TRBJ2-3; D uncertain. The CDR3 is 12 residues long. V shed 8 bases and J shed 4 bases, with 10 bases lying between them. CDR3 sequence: CASRLGSDTQYF. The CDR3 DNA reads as TGTGCCAGCCGCCTCGGATCAGATACGCAGTATTTT.

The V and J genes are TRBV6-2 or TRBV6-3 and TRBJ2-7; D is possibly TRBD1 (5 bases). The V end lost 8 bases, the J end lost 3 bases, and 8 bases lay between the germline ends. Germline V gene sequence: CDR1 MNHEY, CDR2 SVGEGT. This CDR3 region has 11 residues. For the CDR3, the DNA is TGTGCCAGCGGACACAGCTACGAGCAGTACGTC. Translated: CASGHSYEQYV.

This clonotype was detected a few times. The CDR3 nucleotides are TGTGCCAGCAGTGAAGCGGGACAGGGTACCTACGAGCAGTACTTC. Protein: CASSEAGQGTYEQYF. This chain connects TRBV6-1 to TRBJ2-7; 9 bases map to TRBD1. The V gene end was trimmed by 0 bases and the J gene end by 2 bases; junction bases not matched to a gene: 2. Germline V gives CDR1 MNHNS, CDR2 SASEGT. CDR3 length: 15 amino acids.

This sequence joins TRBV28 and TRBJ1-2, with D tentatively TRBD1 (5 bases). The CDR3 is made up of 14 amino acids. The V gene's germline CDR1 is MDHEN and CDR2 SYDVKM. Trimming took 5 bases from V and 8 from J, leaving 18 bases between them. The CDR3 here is CASSQIGTDLGYTF. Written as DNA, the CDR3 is TGTGCCAGCAGTCAGATCGGGACGGACTTGGGCTACACCTTC.

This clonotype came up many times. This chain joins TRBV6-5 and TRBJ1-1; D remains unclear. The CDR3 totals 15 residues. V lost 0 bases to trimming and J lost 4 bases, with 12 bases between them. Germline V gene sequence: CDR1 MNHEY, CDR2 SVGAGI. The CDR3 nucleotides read TGTGCCAGCAGTTACTCAATGGGCCTTGTCACTGAAGCTTTCTTT. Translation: CASSYSMGLVTEAFF.

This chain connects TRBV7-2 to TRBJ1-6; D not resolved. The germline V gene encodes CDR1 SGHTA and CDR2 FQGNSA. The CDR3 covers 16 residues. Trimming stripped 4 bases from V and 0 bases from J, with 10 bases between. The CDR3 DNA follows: TGTGCCAGCAGCTCGGCCCAAGTCTCCTATAATTCACCCCTCCACTTT. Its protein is CASSSAQVSYNSPLHF.

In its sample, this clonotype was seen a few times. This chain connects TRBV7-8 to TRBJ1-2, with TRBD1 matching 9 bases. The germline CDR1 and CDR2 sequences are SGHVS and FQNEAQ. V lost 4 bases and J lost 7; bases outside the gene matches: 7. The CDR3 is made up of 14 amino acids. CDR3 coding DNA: TGTGCCAGCAGCTCCCCGGGACAGGGTTTTGGCTACACCTTC. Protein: CASSSPGQGFGYTF. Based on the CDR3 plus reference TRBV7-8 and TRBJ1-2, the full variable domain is GAGVSQSPRYKVAKRGQDVALRCDPISGHVSLFWYQQALGQGPEFLTYFQNEAQLDKSGLPSDRFFAERPEGSVSTLKIQRTQQEDSAVYLCASSSPGQGFGYTFGSGTRLTVV.

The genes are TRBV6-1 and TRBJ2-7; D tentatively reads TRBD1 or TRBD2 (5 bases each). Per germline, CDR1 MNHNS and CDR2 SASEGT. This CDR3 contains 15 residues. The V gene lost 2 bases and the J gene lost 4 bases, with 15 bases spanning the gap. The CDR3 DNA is TGTGCCAGCAGTGAAACGTCAGCGAGGGGATACGAGCAGTACTTC. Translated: CASSETSARGYEQYF.

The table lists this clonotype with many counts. The CDR3 DNA reads as TGTGCCAGTAGTATATTGATCGACAGTCGGAGCACAGATACGCAGTATTTT. This sequence encodes CASSILIDSRSTDTQYF. The rearrangement uses TRBV19 and TRBJ2-3; TRBD1 is a possible D gene (5 bases). CDR3 size: 17 residues. The germline V gene has CDR1 LNHDA and CDR2 SQIVND (reference sequence). Trimming took off 2 bases at V and 0 bases at J, with 15 bases between the two ends.

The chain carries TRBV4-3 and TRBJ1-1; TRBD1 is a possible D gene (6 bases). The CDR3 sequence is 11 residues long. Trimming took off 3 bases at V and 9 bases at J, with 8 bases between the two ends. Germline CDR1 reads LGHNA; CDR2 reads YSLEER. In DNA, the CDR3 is TGCGCCAGCAGCCAGACAGGAAAAGCTTTCTTT. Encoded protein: CASSQTGKAFF.